These T cell receptor beta chains were read from a single sample in a study of T cell responses to AZD1222 COVID-19 vaccine. The data were produced by immunoSEQ multiplex PCR, yet TCRdb's version contains in-frame clones alone and is incomplete. The sample yields tens of thousands of clones, around nine tenths seen once. The source was peripheral blood, collected 28 days after the second AZD1222 dose. These receptors were taken from an adult who received the AZD1222 COVID-19 vaccine. Both conserved end residues are part of each CDR3. The order of the fields is CDR3 length, D gene, V gene, clone size, J gene, CDR3 DNA, CDR3 protein. A D gene is named only where the DNA matches it firmly. Clone size is stated in some rows and not others, as once, few, many or a class when expanded.

>12|NA|TRBV6-5|NA|TRBJ1-6
TGTGCCAGCAGAGTCGGGGCCGGGCCTCTCCACTTT
CASRVGAGPLHF
>14|NA|TRBV18|few|TRBJ1-5
TGTGCCAGCTCACCGGCGGGGAGAGGACAGCCCCAGCATTTT
CASSPAGRGQPQHF
>13|NA|TRBV18|NA|TRBJ1-5
TGTGCCAGCTCACCACGAGCGGATCAGCCCCAGCATTTT
CASSPRADQPQHF
>13|NA|TRBV5-6|once|TRBJ2-1
TGTGCCAGCAGGGACAGAACTAACAATGAGCAGTTCTTC
CASRDRTNNEQFF
>13|NA|TRBV7-6|NA|TRBJ2-3
TGTGCCAGCAGCTGGAGCAGCACAGATACGCAGTATTTT
CASSWSSTDTQYF
>17|NA|TRBV9|NA|TRBJ1-3
TGTGCCAGCAGCCCAAGGGGTTCTCCCAACTCTGGAAACACCATATATTTT
CASSPRGSPNSGNTIYF
>16|NA|TRBV29-1|NA|TRBJ2-4
TGCAGCGTTGAAGATAACTTAACAGGCGATAGGAACATTCAGTACTTC
CSVEDNLTGDRNIQYF
>13|NA|TRBV7-3|NA|TRBJ1-2
TGTGCCAGCAGCTTAGGGACAAGCTATGGCTACACCTTC
CASSLGTSYGYTF
>16|NA|TRBV4-3|NA|TRBJ1-1
TGCGCCAGCAGCCTCCGAAAGGTCGGGCGGGGCACTGAAGCTTTCTTT
CASSLRKVGRGTEAFF
>15|NA|TRBV2|once|TRBJ2-7
TGTGCCAGCAGCGGTGGTGGAGGGGGTACGTACGAGCAGTACTTC
CASSGGGGGTYEQYF
>15|NA|TRBV6-6|few|TRBJ1-2
TGTGCCAGCAGCTATGAAAGGGCCCGGAGGTATGGCTACACCTTC
CASSYERARRYGYTF
>14|NA|TRBV5-8|NA|TRBJ1-2
TGTGCCAGCAGCTTGGCCCCAGGGGACTATGGCTACACCTTC
CASSLAPGDYGYTF
>14|NA|TRBV10-3|NA|TRBJ1-6
TGTGCCATCAGCTCCGACAAGAACGGGACACCCCTCCACTTT
CAISSDKNGTPLHF
>10|NA|TRBV10-3|NA|TRBJ1-1
TGTGCCATCAGCCGACAAGAAGCTTTCTTT
CAISRQEAFF
>15|NA|TRBV5-1|NA|TRBJ1-3
TGCGCCAGCAGCTTGAATGAAGGATCTGGAAACACCATATATTTT
CASSLNEGSGNTIYF
>16|TRBD2|TRBV7-2|NA|TRBJ2-2
TGTGCCAGCCGAGCCCGTAGCGGGGCCAACACCGGGGAGCTGTTTTTT
CASRARSGANTGELFF
>14|NA|TRBV18|NA|TRBJ2-1
TGTGCCAGCTCACCACCGGCGAATCGCTATGAGCAGTTCTTC
CASSPPANRYEQFF
>15|TRBD1|TRBV7-2|NA|TRBJ2-7
TGTGCCAGCAGCTTAGTAGGGACAGGGGCCTACGAGCAGTACTTC
CASSLVGTGAYEQYF
>13|NA|TRBV7-2|NA|TRBJ1-1
TGTGCCAGCAGCCCCCGACAACACACTGAAGCTTTCTTT
CASSPRQHTEAFF
>15|TRBD1|TRBV27|NA|TRBJ2-7
TGTGCCAGCAGTTTAACCGGACAGGGGGCTTACGAGCAGTACTTC
CASSLTGQGAYEQYF
>16|NA|TRBV27|few|TRBJ2-1
TGTGCCAGCAGTTCGGGTCATGGGCTAGCTGACAATGAGCAGTTCTTC
CASSSGHGLADNEQFF
>16|TRBD2|TRBV11-2|NA|TRBJ2-7
TGTGCCAGCAGCTTAAACCCCTCCGGGACTACTCTGGAGCAGTACTTC
CASSLNPSGTTLEQYF
>16|NA|TRBV10-1|few|TRBJ2-5
TGCGCCAGCAGTGAGTTCTGGGGGCCGGTTCAAGAGACCCAGTACTTC
CASSEFWGPVQETQYF